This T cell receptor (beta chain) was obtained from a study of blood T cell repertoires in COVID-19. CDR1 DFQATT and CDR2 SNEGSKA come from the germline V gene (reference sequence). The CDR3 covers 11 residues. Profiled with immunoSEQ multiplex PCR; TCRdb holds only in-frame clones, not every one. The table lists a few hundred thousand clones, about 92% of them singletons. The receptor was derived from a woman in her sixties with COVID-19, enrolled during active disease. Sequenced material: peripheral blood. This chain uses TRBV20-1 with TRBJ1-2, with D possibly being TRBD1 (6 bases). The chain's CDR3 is CTIQGNYGYTF. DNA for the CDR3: TGCACCATACAGGGTAACTATGGCTACACCTTC.